Following are 4 T cell receptor beta chains from one sample sequenced in a study of breast tumors, draining lymph nodes, adjacent tissues. TCRdb ran MiXCR on the multiplex PCR reads and lists one entry per CDR3 protein. The table includes around 250,000 distinct CDR3 sequences, less than 35% detected once. The lymph nodes were axillary draining lymph nodes from breast cancer patients. The sample taken for sequencing was axillary lymph node tissue. The receptors here all came from a female donor with breast cancer. Some clones in this sample may be carry-over from other donors' samples.

This clonotype has at least ten counts. The CDR3: CASSPFGRTSGMGELFF. The CDR3 DNA reads as TGTGCCAGCAGCCCGTTCGGAAGGACTAGCGGGATGGGGGAGCTGTTTTTT. V and J are TRBV7-2 and TRBJ2-2, with TRBD2 matching over 12 bases. V was clipped by 5 bases and J by 8 bases; unmatched bases: 12. CDR3 length equals 17 residues. In germline, CDR1 is SGHTA, CDR2 FQGNSA.

The chain combines TRBV6-5 with TRBJ1-5, with D possibly being TRBD1 (5 bases). V lost 7 bases to trimming and J lost 9 bases, with 22 bases between them. Germline CDR1 reads MNHEY; CDR2 reads SVGAGI. The CDR3 runs to 15 residues. CDR3 sequence reads: CASNTPGTANWPQHF. In DNA form, the CDR3 reads TGTGCCAGCAACACCCCCGGGACGGCGAACTGGCCCCAGCATTTT.

This clonotype has at least ten counts. J is TRBJ2-1 and V is TRBV7-8; no firm D call. V shed 2 bases and J shed 9 bases, with 11 bases lying between them. This CDR3 contains 13 residues. Per the germline V gene, CDR1 is SGHVS and CDR2 is FQNEAQ. The CDR3 loop reads CASSLRAKTEQFF. The CDR3 region has the DNA TGTGCCAGCAGCTTACGGGCGAAAACTGAGCAGTTCTTC.

Note on this clonotype: A much larger clone lies a single base off, so this may be a read error. The chain uses TRBV20-1 and TRBJ1-4; the D gene is possibly TRBD1 (5 bases). This CDR3 is 19 amino acids long. V dropped 3 bases and J dropped 4 bases, with 27 bases sitting between them. Germline V gives CDR1 DFQATT, CDR2 SNEGSKA (reference sequence). CDR3 sequence: CSARVPPGRGGVINEKLFF. DNA of the CDR3: TGCAGTGCTAGGGTCCCTCCGGGACGGGGTGGGGTAATTAATGAAAAACTGTTTTTT.